These T cell receptor beta chains were read from a single sample in a study of T cells in Graves' hyperthyroidism and ophthalmopathy. Each CDR3 protein gets one entry after TCRdb re-called the multiplex PCR reads with MiXCR. This table has 400,000 or so distinct CDR3 sequences, approximately 14% appearing once. The specimen sequenced was blood. Source of these receptors: an older woman with Graves' ophthalmopathy. CDR3s include the opening cysteine and the closing phenylalanine or tryptophan. Fields, in order: V gene, J gene, D gene, CDR3 length, clone size, CDR3 DNA, CDR3 protein. D genes are given only for firm matches. Clone size is shown for a subset of rows, as once, few, many or a class of expanded clone.

TRBV7-8	TRBJ2-1	-	12	many	TGTGCCAGCAGCCCCCCCCACAATGAGCAGTTCTTC	CASSPPHNEQFF
TRBV6-1	TRBJ2-6	-	17	-	TGTGCCAGCGTTAGGTCGGCAGGGCACTCTGGGGCCAACGTCCTGACTTTC	CASVRSAGHSGANVLTF
TRBV3-1	TRBJ2-7	TRBD1	13	many	TGTGCCAGCAGCCCTCGACAGGGAAACGAGCAGTACTTC	CASSPRQGNEQYF
TRBV20-1	TRBJ2-1	TRBD2	14	few	TGCGGTGCTAGTACCCTAGCGGACTTCTATGAGCAGTTCTTC	CGASTLADFYEQFF
TRBV6-1	TRBJ1-5	-	15	-	TGTGCCAGCTACAAAGGGCTACCCCCGGGTAAGCCCCAGCATTTT	CASYKGLPPGKPQHF
TRBV6-2/TRBV6-3	TRBJ1-5	-	13	-	TGTGCCAGCAGGACAATACTAGATCAGCCCCAGCATTTT	CASRTILDQPQHF
TRBV30	TRBJ1-4	-	13	many	TGTGCCTGGAGTGTGGACAGTAATGAAAAACTGTTTTTT	CAWSVDSNEKLFF
TRBV6-1	TRBJ2-1	TRBD2	15	-	TGTGCCAGCAGTGTACCGGGAGGGGGATACAATGAGCAGTTCTTC	CASSVPGGGYNEQFF
TRBV20-1	TRBJ1-5	-	16	-	TGCAGTGCTAGAGATCCCTCCGGACAGCCTTATATGCCCCAGCATTTT	CSARDPSGQPYMPQHF
TRBV27	TRBJ2-1	-	13	few	TGTGCCAGCAGTTTGTCAGTTTACCATGAGCAGTTCTTC	CASSLSVYHEQFF
TRBV2	TRBJ2-7	-	17	-	TGTGCCAGCAGTGTGGGAAGCGGGCGGGCCAAAACGTACGAGCAGTACTTC	CASSVGSGRAKTYEQYF
TRBV5-1	TRBJ2-2	-	15	few	TGCGCCAGCAGATCGGACTTGACGGACACCGGGGAGCTGTTTTTT	CASRSDLTDTGELFF
TRBV20-1	TRBJ2-7	TRBD2	15	many	TGCAGTGCTAGAGAACTAGCGGGACCACGGTACGAGCAGTACTTC	CSARELAGPRYEQYF
TRBV5-1	TRBJ2-3	-	16	-	TGCGCCAGCAGCTTGGCCCAGCGTGGGACCACAGATACGCAGTATTTT	CASSLAQRGTTDTQYF
TRBV7-6	TRBJ2-7	-	13	many	TGTGCCAGCAGCTTAAGTCCTGTCTACGAGCAGTACTTC	CASSLSPVYEQYF
TRBV19	TRBJ1-2	-	14	-	TGTGCCAGCCAACTAGGCAGGACAGATTATGGCTACACCTTC	CASQLGRTDYGYTF
TRBV6-1	TRBJ2-5	-	16	many	TGTGCCAGCAGTTTGGGGACACCCGTAAGGGGAGAGACCCAGTACTTC	CASSLGTPVRGETQYF
TRBV18	TRBJ2-7	-	14	-	TGTGCCAGCTCGCCACAGGGCAGGGGCTACGAGCAGTACTTC	CASSPQGRGYEQYF
TRBV27	TRBJ2-2	TRBD1	13	-	TGTGCCAGCAGTGACAGGGTGACCGGGGAGCTGTTTTTT	CASSDRVTGELFF
TRBV28	TRBJ2-1	TRBD1	18	many	TGTGCCAGCAGTTTGGTGACAGGGGGGGTAGCGCCCCTGGATAGGCAGTTCTTC	CASSLVTGGVAPLDRQFF
TRBV5-1	TRBJ2-1	-	14	many	TGCGCCAGCAGCTTTTCGGGACCCGACAATGAGCAGTTCTTC	CASSFSGPDNEQFF
TRBV6-1	TRBJ2-3	TRBD2	14	many	TGTGCCAGCAGCCAGGGACTAAAGCACGATACGCAGTATTTT	CASSQGLKHDTQYF
TRBV5-8	TRBJ2-1	TRBD1	15	-	TGTGCCAGCACCCGACAGGGAAGGGAAATTGTTGAGCAGTTCTTC	CASTRQGREIVEQFF
TRBV28	TRBJ1-1	-	13	many	TGTGCCAGCAGTTCAGGGAGACTCACTGAAGCTTTCTTT	CASSSGRLTEAFF
TRBV24-1	TRBJ2-1	TRBD1	16	few	TGTGCCACCAGTGACAAACTGGGACAGGGCACCGGTGAGCAGTTCTTC	CATSDKLGQGTGEQFF
TRBV18	TRBJ1-6	-	15	-	TGTGCCAGCTCACCATTGGGTTTAGGGAATTCACCCCTCCACTTT	CASSPLGLGNSPLHF
TRBV3-1	TRBJ2-1	-	12	-	TGTGCCAGCAGCCACGGGGTCGATGAGCAGTTCTTC	CASSHGVDEQFF
TRBV11-3	TRBJ2-3	-	13	many	TGTGCCAGCAGCTTAGGACCGACAGATACGCAGTATTTT	CASSLGPTDTQYF
TRBV18	TRBJ1-1	-	15	many	TGTGCCAGCTCACCAAATACAGGGTTGAACACTGAAGCTTTCTTT	CASSPNTGLNTEAFF
TRBV6-2/TRBV6-3	TRBJ2-2	-	16	-	TGCGCCAGCAGCTCTGGACTCCTCGGTGGCACCGGGGAGCTGTTTTTT	CASSSGLLGGTGELFF
TRBV20-1	TRBJ1-1	TRBD1	16	-	TGCAGTGCTGAGGGGGCAGGGGGCACGTTTAGTACTGAAGCTTTCTTT	CSAEGAGGTFSTEAFF
TRBV20-1	TRBJ2-3	TRBD2	15	many	TGCAGTGCTGGCCTAGCGGGAGTCTCCACAGATACGCAGTATTTT	CSAGLAGVSTDTQYF
TRBV20-1	TRBJ2-5	TRBD2	17	-	TGCAGTGCTAGAGATTCCCTAGCGGGAGGGGCCCAAGAGACCCAGTACTTC	CSARDSLAGGAQETQYF
TRBV28	TRBJ2-5	TRBD1	16	-	TGTGCCAGCAGCCACCGGACAGGGGCCGGCCAAGAGACCCAGTACTTC	CASSHRTGAGQETQYF
TRBV5-1	TRBJ2-3	-	14	many	TGCGCCAGCAGCTTGTGGACCCTCCCGAATACGCAGTATTTT	CASSLWTLPNTQYF
TRBV5-4	TRBJ2-3	-	15	few	TGTGCCAGCAGCTTGGACGGGAGTAGTTCAGATACGCAGTATTTT	CASSLDGSSSDTQYF
TRBV20-1	TRBJ2-7	TRBD2	13	many	TGCAGTGCTAGAAGCGGGAGTATAGACGAGCAGTACTTC	CSARSGSIDEQYF
TRBV20-1	TRBJ1-4	-	13	many	TGCAGTGCTCGGACAGTCGGAAATGAAAAACTGTTTTTT	CSARTVGNEKLFF
TRBV7-3	TRBJ1-2	-	15	many	TGTGCCAGCAGCTCCTCCCCAACGGGCCTGGGTGGCTACACCTTC	CASSSSPTGLGGYTF